These 18 T cell receptor beta chains share one sample of origin, sequenced in a study of OX40 agonist ivuxolimab in advanced cancers. The repertoire was sequenced with immunoSEQ multiplex PCR; TCRdb's copy has only in-frame clones and lacks some. Of about 91,000 clones listed, around 87% are singletons. The input for sequencing was CD4+ or CD8+ T cells sorted from blood, taken in a trial of the OX40 agonist ivuxolimab. The receptors stem from an adult with an advanced solid tumor such as melanoma, head and neck, liver or kidney cancer.

The chain couples TRBV6-5 to TRBJ2-1; D gene unclear. V dropped 5 bases and J dropped 6 bases, with 17 bases sitting between them. This CDR3 contains 15 residues. Germline assignment: CDR1 MNHEY and CDR2 SVGAGI. CDR3 in DNA: TGTGCCAGCAGTAACGGTCTAGGGTATGCCAATGAGCAGTTCTTC. This sequence encodes CASSNGLGYANEQFF.

The V and J genes are TRBV28 and TRBJ2-1; TRBD2 matches 7 bases. V gave up 1 base and J gave up 1 base; unmatched junction bases: 4. The germline V gene has CDR1 MDHEN and CDR2 SYDVKM. This CDR3 has 16 amino acids. The CDR3 nucleotides are TGTGCCAGCAGTTTATTGGTCGGGAGGTCCTACAATGAGCAGTTCTTC. Protein: CASSLLVGRSYNEQFF.

The chain joins TRBV11-3 to TRBJ1-1, with D possibly TRBD1 on 6 matching bases. The CDR3 spans 16 residues. Trimming shortened V by 1 base and J by 2 bases, and 14 bases separated the two germline ends. Germline V lookup: CDR1 SGHNT, CDR2 YENEEA. The CDR3 sequence: CASSLVSGRGNTEAFF. The CDR3 bases are TGTGCCAGCAGCTTAGTTTCCGGCAGGGGAAACACTGAAGCTTTCTTT.

The chain carries TRBV28 and TRBJ2-1, with TRBD1 matching 9 bases. The CDR3 contains 15 residues. From germline, CDR1 is MDHEN and CDR2 SYDVKM. J was trimmed by 4 bases and V by 3 bases; bases with no gene match: 4. CDR3 protein: CASSFAGQGYNEQFF. As DNA, the CDR3 is TGTGCCAGCAGTTTCGCGGGACAGGGTTACAATGAGCAGTTCTTC.

This clone has just one count. This chain links TRBV6-6 with TRBJ2-1; 8 nucleotides align to TRBD2. The CDR3 runs 15 residues. Germline CDR1 reads MNHNY; CDR2 reads SVGAGI (reference sequence). Trimming took 0 bases from V and 4 from J; bases not matched to a gene: 2. CDR3 sequence (DNA): TGTGCCAGCAGTTACTCGGCGGGGGGTTACAATGAGCAGTTCTTC. Translated: CASSYSAGGYNEQFF.

This chain links TRBV13 with TRBJ2-7; a possible D gene is TRBD2 (5 bases). Germline V gives CDR1 PRHDT, CDR2 FYEKMQ (reference sequence). Trimming stripped 3 bases from V and 6 bases from J, with 12 bases between. CDR3 size: 13 residues. The CDR3: CASSFRSAAEQYF. The CDR3 DNA reads TGTGCCAGCAGCTTCAGATCAGCGGCCGAGCAGTACTTC.

The rearrangement links TRBV28 to TRBJ1-3; a weak D match, TRBD1 (6 bases). Trimming removed 3 bases at V and 0 bases at J, with 12 bases between. The CDR3 spans 16 residues. Looked up from germline, CDR1 is MDHEN and CDR2 is SYDVKM. This chain's CDR3 is CASSFQQGDSGNTIYF. CDR3 nucleotides: TGTGCCAGCAGTTTTCAACAGGGAGACTCTGGAAACACCATATATTTT.

V and J are TRBV11-2 and TRBJ1-2; possibly TRBD1 for D (5 bases). Germline lookup yields CDR1 SGHAT and CDR2 FQNNGV. The CDR3 spans 14 residues. V was cut by 2 bases and J by 6 bases, with 13 bases left in between. Here the CDR3 reads CASSLQLQGDGYTF. The CDR3 nucleotides read TGTGCCAGCAGCTTACAACTCCAAGGGGATGGCTACACCTTC.

This chain joins TRBV10-3 and TRBJ2-6, with D tentatively TRBD1 or TRBD2 (6 bases each). Germline-derived CDR1 and CDR2 are ENHRY and SYGVKD. The CDR3 runs to 17 residues. V dropped 6 bases and J dropped 0 bases, with 15 bases sitting between them. CDR3 nucleotides: TGTGCCATCAGGGGAACGGGGGCTTACTCTGGGGCCAACGTCCTGACTTTC. Translated: CAIRGTGAYSGANVLTF.

The V gene is TRBV28, the J gene TRBJ2-3; unclear D gene. Trimming pared 2 bases from V and 7 bases from J, leaving 7 bases between. CDR1 and CDR2 from the germline V gene are MDHEN and SYDVKM. The CDR3 length is 12 residues. The CDR3 DNA is TGTGCCAGCAGTTTAGGGCTAAATACGCAGTATTTT. It is translated as CASSLGLNTQYF.

This chain uses TRBV7-2 with TRBJ2-2, with D unresolved. The length of the CDR3 is 16 residues. The V gene's germline CDR1 is SGHTA and CDR2 FQGNSA. V dropped 2 bases and J dropped 1 base, with 11 bases sitting between them. The CDR3 DNA sequence: TGTGCCAGCAGCTTAAATGCGATTAAGAACACCGGGGAGCTGTTTTTT. It yields the protein CASSLNAIKNTGELFF. The full variable domain, completed using reference TRBV7-2 and TRBJ2-2, is GAGVSQSPSNKVTEKGKDVELRCDPISGHTALYWYRQSLGQGLEFLIYFQGNSAPDKSGLPSDRFSAERTGGSVSTLTIQRTQQEDSAVYLCASSLNAIKNTGELFFGEGSRLTVL.

V usage is TRBV11-3 and J usage is TRBJ2-3; D gene ambiguous. Germline V gene lookup returns CDR1 SGHNT and CDR2 YENEEA. The V end was cut by 5 bases, the J end by 4 bases, with 10 bases between. CDR3 size: 13 residues. CDR3 sequence: CASSPMASDTQYF. CDR3 bases: TGTGCCAGCAGCCCGATGGCCTCAGATACGCAGTATTTT.

The V and J genes are TRBV10-3 and TRBJ2-7, with 12 bases lining up with TRBD2. The germline CDR1 and CDR2 sequences are ENHRY and SYGVKD. The CDR3 is 14 amino acids. Unmatched junction bases numbered 2, after V lost 6 bases and J lost 2 bases. The chain's CDR3 is CAIRTSGGTYEQYF. DNA for the CDR3: TGTGCCATCAGGACTAGCGGGGGAACCTACGAGCAGTACTTC.

The chain recombines TRBV7-9 with TRBJ1-2; 12 bases line up with TRBD1. CDR1 SEHNR and CDR2 FQNEAQ come from the germline V gene (reference sequence). CDR3 size: 17 residues. V shed 8 bases and J 2 bases; nucleotides not matched to a gene: 12. The CDR3 loop is CASPDPGQGAANYGYTF. In DNA, the CDR3 is TGTGCCAGCCCCGATCCGGGACAGGGGGCCGCCAACTATGGCTACACCTTC.

The V call is TRBV6-1, the J call TRBJ1-1; D is uncertain. The CDR3 loop spans 15 amino acids. Trimming removed 4 bases from V and 0 bases from J, with 12 bases in between. CDR1 and CDR2 (germline): MNHNS, SASEGT. CDR3 loop: CASSVTRVMNTEAFF. The CDR3 nucleotides read TGTGCCAGCAGTGTAACTAGGGTAATGAACACTGAAGCTTTCTTT.

This clone has just a few counts. This sequence joins TRBV5-1 and TRBJ1-1; 7 bases line up with TRBD1. The ends lost 2 bases at V and 6 bases at J; junction bases unmatched: 10. Germline V lookup: CDR1 SGHRS, CDR2 YFSETQ. This CDR3 is built from 15 residues. The CDR3 coding sequence is TGCGCCAGCAGCTTAGGTGTGACAGGGCGCTCTGAAGCTTTCTTT. Encoded protein: CASSLGVTGRSEAFF. The whole variable domain, remainder taken from reference TRBV5-1 and TRBJ1-1, is KAGVTQTPRYLIKTRGQQVTLSCSPISGHRSVSWYQQTPGQGLQFLFEYFSETQRNKGNFPGRFSGRQFSNSRSEMNVSTLELGDSALYLCASSLGVTGRSEAFFGQGTRLTVV.

The chain has TRBV9 and TRBJ2-3, with 13 positions matching TRBD2. CDR3 size: 19 residues. V gave up 4 bases and J gave up 5 bases; unmatched junction bases: 16. The germline V gene has CDR1 SGDLS and CDR2 YYNGEE. The chain's CDR3 is CASSPVGGLAGVRGDTQYF. The CDR3 nucleotides are TGTGCCAGCAGCCCTGTAGGAGGACTAGCGGGAGTGAGAGGAGATACGCAGTATTTT.

The chain employs TRBV2 and TRBJ2-7, with unresolved D. Germline V lookup: CDR1 SNHLY, CDR2 FYNNEI. This CDR3 has 12 amino acids. V was pared by 4 bases and J by 7 bases, with 11 bases between. The CDR3 bases are TGTGCCAGCAGTGGCGGTAGTCGGGAGCAGTACGTC. It specifies CASSGGSREQYV.